The 28 T cell receptor beta chains given below trace back to one sample, sequenced in a study of T cell changes during pregnancy in multiple sclerosis. Method: immunoSEQ multiplex PCR; TCRdb's copy keeps in-frame clones and lacks some. The sample lists tens of thousands of clones; nearly 95% were seen once. Sequencing was performed on CD4+ T cells from peripheral blood mononuclear cells, taken in the third trimester of pregnancy. The receptors here all came from a female donor with multiple sclerosis, enrolled in a pregnancy study.

This chain uses TRBV27 with TRBJ1-1; perhaps TRBD1 as D (5 bases). This CDR3 contains 13 residues. Germline V gene sequence: CDR1 MNHEY, CDR2 SMNVEV (reference sequence). V lost 6 bases, J lost 1 base, and 9 bases lay in between. The chain's CDR3 is CASSRQKNTEAFF. CDR3 in DNA: TGTGCCAGCAGCAGACAGAAGAACACTGAAGCTTTCTTT.

The V and J genes are TRBV29-1 and TRBJ2-7; D perhaps matches TRBD1 (5 bases). CDR3 length: 12 amino acids. Germline-derived CDR1 and CDR2 are SQVTM and ANQGSEA. V lost 1 base and J 2 bases, leaving 6 bases between the germline ends. The CDR3 here is CSVEGGTYEQYF. The CDR3 region has the DNA TGCAGCGTTGAAGGGGGCACCTACGAGCAGTACTTC.

V usage is TRBV2 and J usage is TRBJ2-7; 9 bases are a match to TRBD1. The CDR3 is 16 residues long. After removal of 7 bases from V and 5 bases from J, the junction contained 15 bases not matched to a gene. Looked up from germline, CDR1 is SNHLY and CDR2 is FYNNEI. The CDR3 coding sequence is TGTGCCAGCATTTTTGACCGGGTGGACAGGGGCCACGAGCAGTACTTC. It encodes CASIFDRVDRGHEQYF.

V and J are TRBV19 and TRBJ2-3, with D unresolved. CDR3 length: 15 amino acids. Germline values: CDR1 LNHDA, CDR2 SQIVND (reference sequence). V was cut by 0 bases and J by 9 bases, with 16 bases left in between. The CDR3 loop is CASSIDQVESGTQYF. The CDR3 DNA sequence: TGTGCCAGTAGTATAGATCAAGTTGAGTCAGGCACGCAGTATTTT.

The chain links TRBV11-2 to TRBJ2-3, with D perhaps TRBD2 (5 bases). Germline loops: CDR1 SGHAT, CDR2 FQNNGV. The CDR3 contains 15 residues. Trimming pared 5 bases from V and 6 bases from J, leaving 18 bases between. The CDR3 DNA reads TGTGCCAGCAGCCCCGCCATGTCGGGGTTGGATACGCAGTATTTT. It specifies CASSPAMSGLDTQYF. The entire variable domain, with the rest obtained from reference TRBV11-2 and TRBJ2-3, is as follows: EAGVAQSPRYKIIEKRQSVAFWCNPISGHATLYWYQQILGQGPKLLIQFQNNGVVDDSQLPKDRFSAERLKGVDSTLKIQPAKLEDSAVYLCASSPAMSGLDTQYFGPGTRLTVL.

This chain uses TRBV5-1 with TRBJ1-2, with TRBD1 matching 7 bases. The CDR3 contains 14 residues. Looked up from germline, CDR1 is SGHRS and CDR2 is YFSETQ. The trim removed 4 bases at V and 0 bases at J, leaving 3 bases unmatched. For the CDR3, the DNA is TGCGCCAGCAGCCGGGACAGCCCTAACTATGGCTACACCTTC. Protein sequence: CASSRDSPNYGYTF. The entire variable domain, with the rest obtained from reference TRBV5-1 and TRBJ1-2, is as follows: KAGVTQTPRYLIKTRGQQVTLSCSPISGHRSVSWYQQTPGQGLQFLFEYFSETQRNKGNFPGRFSGRQFSNSRSEMNVSTLELGDSALYLCASSRDSPNYGYTFGSGTRLTVV.

This rearrangement joins TRBV2 to TRBJ2-3; D remains unclear. The CDR3 is made up of 13 amino acids. The germline V gene encodes CDR1 SNHLY and CDR2 FYNNEI. With 7 bases removed from V and 1 base from J, the gap between germline ends came to 9 bases. DNA for the CDR3: TGTGCCAGCACGGCGCAGGGCACAGATACGCAGTATTTT. Protein: CASTAQGTDTQYF.

V usage is TRBV9 and J usage is TRBJ1-6; the D gene is possibly TRBD1 (5 bases). Trimming took 3 bases from V and 6 from J, leaving 16 bases between them. Per germline, CDR1 SGDLS and CDR2 YYNGEE. This CDR3 contains 16 residues. CDR3 nucleotides: TGTGCCAGCAGCGAACATCAGGGTAATCTTAATTCACCCCTCCACTTT. As protein: CASSEHQGNLNSPLHF. Full variable domain (rest looked up from reference TRBV9 and TRBJ1-6): DSGVTQTPKHLITATGQRVTLRCSPRSGDLSVYWYQQSLDQGLQFLIQYYNGEERAKGNILERFSAQQFPDLHSELNLSSLELGDSALYFCASSEHQGNLNSPLHFGNGTRLTVT.

This chain connects TRBV19 to TRBJ1-1; D is unclear. Deletions cut 3 bases from V and 1 base from J, with 6 bases between. Germline V gene lookup returns CDR1 LNHDA and CDR2 SQIVND (reference sequence). This CDR3 spans 13 amino acids. The CDR3 spells CASSIAENTEAFF. The CDR3 region has the DNA TGTGCCAGTAGTATCGCAGAGAACACTGAAGCTTTCTTT.

The V call is TRBV5-1, the J call TRBJ1-1; perhaps TRBD1 as D (5 bases). This CDR3 is built from 14 residues. Between the trimmed V and J ends, which lost 4 bases and 2 bases, there was a span of 12 bases. Germline V lookup: CDR1 SGHRS, CDR2 YFSETQ. The CDR3 reads CASSPDGGNTEAFF. DNA of the CDR3: TGCGCCAGCAGCCCTGACGGGGGTAACACTGAAGCTTTCTTT.

Turning to this clone: A junction boundary mismatches the germline segment, possibly from a read error. The chain has TRBV15 and TRBJ1-1; maybe TRBD1 (5 bases). The CDR3 is made up of 14 amino acids. Germline V gene sequence: CDR1 LNHNV, CDR2 YYDKDF (reference sequence). The CDR3 region has the DNA TGTGCCACCAGCACTTGGGGGGGGAACGCTGAAGCTTTCTTT. It encodes CATSTWGGNAEAFF.

V and J are TRBV9 and TRBJ2-3; no clear D. Germline CDR1 and CDR2: SGDLS and YYNGEE. The germline V and J ends were trimmed by 0 bases and 0 bases, with 8 bases remaining between them. The CDR3 totals 15 residues. The CDR3 bases are TGTGCCAGCAGCGTAGATGGCCTTAGCACAGATACGCAGTATTTT. Its translation: CASSVDGLSTDTQYF.

The CDR3 region has the DNA TGTGCCAGCAGTGATGAGACAGGGATTTGGCAAGAGACCCAGTACTTC. Translation: CASSDETGIWQETQYF. V and J are TRBV6-1 and TRBJ2-5; 7 nucleotides line up with TRBD1. Germline V gene lookup returns CDR1 MNHNS and CDR2 SASEGT. This CDR3 comprises 16 residues. The V segment lost 3 bases and the J segment 2 bases; nucleotides outside the gene matches: 9.

The V call is TRBV5-1, the J call TRBJ2-1, with a possible D match to TRBD1 (6 bases). The CDR3 sequence is 15 residues long. The germline V gene has CDR1 SGHRS and CDR2 YFSETQ. V lost 7 bases, J lost 5 bases, and 19 bases lay in between. The CDR3 spells CASGKTGHYNNEQFF. CDR3 nucleotide sequence: TGCGCCAGCGGAAAAACGGGACACTATAACAATGAGCAGTTCTTC.

The genes are TRBV14 and TRBJ1-1; no firm D call. Trimming took 1 base from V and 2 from J, leaving 8 bases between them. The CDR3 extends over 14 amino acids. Germline CDR1 reads SGHDN; CDR2 reads FVKESK. The chain's CDR3 is CASSQGNINTEAFF. Written as DNA, the CDR3 is TGTGCCAGCAGCCAAGGTAATATTAACACTGAAGCTTTCTTT.

This sequence joins TRBV6-6 and TRBJ1-3, with D hard to call. This CDR3 contains 13 residues. Per germline, CDR1 MNHNY and CDR2 SVGAGI (reference sequence). Trimming stripped 7 bases from V and 0 bases from J, with 7 bases between. The CDR3, as DNA: TGTGCCAGCACAGTCACCTCTGGAAACACCATATATTTT. Translated: CASTVTSGNTIYF.

The rearrangement joins TRBV18 to TRBJ2-6, with 8 nucleotides matching TRBD1. CDR3 length: 17 amino acids. Trimming cost V 3 bases and J 0 bases; bases outside gene matches: 4. The germline V gene encodes CDR1 KGHSH and CDR2 LQKENI. CDR3 amino acids: CASSPGTGFSGANVLTF. The CDR3 region has the DNA TGTGCCAGCTCACCCGGGACAGGATTCTCTGGGGCCAACGTCCTGACTTTC. The full variable domain, rest sourced from reference TRBV18 and TRBJ2-6, is NAGVMQNPRHLVRRRGQEARLRCSPMKGHSHVYWYRQLPEEGLKFMVYLQKENIIDESGMPKERFSAEFPKEGPSILRIQQVVRGDSAAYFCASSPGTGFSGANVLTFGAGSRLTVL.

This chain joins TRBV2 and TRBJ2-5; 14 bases fit TRBD2. From germline, CDR1 is SNHLY and CDR2 FYNNEI. The trim removed 7 bases at V and 5 bases at J, leaving 6 bases unmatched. The CDR3 length is 15 residues. CDR3 in amino acids: CASTGGLAGVETQYF. The CDR3 region has the DNA TGTGCCAGCACCGGGGGACTAGCGGGGGTTGAGACCCAGTACTTC.

The chain employs TRBV6-5 and TRBJ1-1; D remains ambiguous. The germline gives CDR1 MNHEY, CDR2 SVGAGI. The CDR3 totals 15 residues. Deletions cut 0 bases from V and 5 bases from J, with 13 bases between. The DNA for the CDR3 is TGTGCCAGCAGTTACTCTTCCGGGATGGTGACTGAAGCTTTCTTT. Its translation: CASSYSSGMVTEAFF.

This clone was detected a few times. This chain joins TRBV7-3 and TRBJ1-6; TRBD1 is a possible D gene (6 bases). V was shortened by 8 bases and J by 11 bases, with 19 bases between the two germline ends. From germline, CDR1 is SGHTA and CDR2 FQGTGA. The CDR3 has 14 residues. The CDR3 sequence is CASQTKGGAAPLHF. DNA for the CDR3: TGTGCCAGCCAGACCAAAGGGGGTGCGGCACCCCTCCACTTT.

The rearrangement joins TRBV15 to TRBJ2-5; a weak D match, TRBD1 (6 bases). V was shortened by 4 bases and J by 1 base, with 13 bases between the two germline ends. The CDR3 loop spans 15 amino acids. Germline V gene lookup returns CDR1 LNHNV and CDR2 YYDKDF (reference sequence). The CDR3 DNA reads TGTGCCACCAGCACCGATACAGGGTCCCAAGAGACCCAGTACTTC. Its translation: CATSTDTGSQETQYF.

J is TRBJ1-1 and V is TRBV15; weak D call: TRBD1 (6 bases). The length of the CDR3 is 15 residues. Trimming shortened V by 8 bases and J by 1 base, and 17 bases separated the two germline ends. Germline V CDR1 and CDR2: LNHNV, YYDKDF (reference sequence). The CDR3 sequence is CATRTGDRTNTEAFF. DNA of the CDR3: TGTGCCACCCGGACCGGCGACAGGACGAACACTGAAGCTTTCTTT.

The genes are TRBV10-1 and TRBJ2-1; a weak D match, TRBD2 (5 bases). With 8 bases removed from V and 8 bases from J, the gap between germline ends came to 16 bases. CDR3 size: 13 residues. CDR1 and CDR2 (germline): WNHNN, SYGVQD (reference sequence). The CDR3 region is CASAQTSRDEQFF. CDR3 DNA: TGCGCCAGCGCCCAAACTAGTCGGGATGAGCAGTTCTTC.

The chain has TRBV29-1 and TRBJ2-7; TRBD1 might be the D (6 bases). CDR3 length: 15 residues. Trimming left V 4 bases short and J 5 bases short, with 21 bases between. Germline lookup yields CDR1 SQVTM and CDR2 ANQGSEA. The CDR3 spells CSVGGLGASLDEQYF. Written as DNA, the CDR3 is TGCAGCGTTGGGGGTTTGGGGGCCAGCCTGGACGAGCAGTACTTC.

J is TRBJ1-5 and V is TRBV5-4; TRBD1 might be the D (6 bases). Germline-derived CDR1 and CDR2 are SGHNT and YYREEE (reference sequence). CDR3 length: 14 amino acids. V gave up 0 bases and J gave up 7 bases, with 11 bases separating them. CDR3 in amino acids: CASSLAGVGQPQHF. The CDR3 DNA sequence: TGTGCCAGCAGCTTGGCAGGGGTTGGCCAGCCCCAGCATTTT.

This chain connects TRBV5-1 to TRBJ2-2; D might be TRBD2 (7 bases). The V gene lost 0 bases and the J gene lost 2 bases, with 11 bases spanning the gap. The CDR3 has 16 amino acids. CDR1 and CDR2 from the germline V gene are SGHRS and YFSETQ. The CDR3 reads CASSLGGGTNTGELFF. In nucleotides, the CDR3 is TGCGCCAGCAGCTTGGGCGGGGGCACTAACACCGGGGAGCTGTTTTTT.

J is TRBJ1-4 and V is TRBV18; 7 positions match TRBD1. The CDR3 covers 18 residues. Germline V gives CDR1 KGHSH, CDR2 LQKENI. V dropped 4 bases and J dropped 5; count of bases not matched to a gene: 16. CDR3 region: CASSLRDRGLSYNEKLFF. The CDR3 nucleotides read TGTGCCAGCTCACTCCGGGACAGAGGACTCAGTTACAATGAAAAACTGTTTTTT.

The gene calls are TRBV5-3 and TRBJ2-2, with D perhaps matching TRBD2 (5 bases). Being an ORF, TRBV5-3 has a function that is uncertain. This CDR3 comprises 17 residues. V was shortened by 1 base and J by 0 bases, with 13 bases between the two germline ends. The CDR3: CARSLYPYGANTGELFF. The CDR3 DNA sequence: TGTGCCAGAAGCTTGTACCCTTACGGGGCGAACACCGGGGAGCTGTTTTTT.